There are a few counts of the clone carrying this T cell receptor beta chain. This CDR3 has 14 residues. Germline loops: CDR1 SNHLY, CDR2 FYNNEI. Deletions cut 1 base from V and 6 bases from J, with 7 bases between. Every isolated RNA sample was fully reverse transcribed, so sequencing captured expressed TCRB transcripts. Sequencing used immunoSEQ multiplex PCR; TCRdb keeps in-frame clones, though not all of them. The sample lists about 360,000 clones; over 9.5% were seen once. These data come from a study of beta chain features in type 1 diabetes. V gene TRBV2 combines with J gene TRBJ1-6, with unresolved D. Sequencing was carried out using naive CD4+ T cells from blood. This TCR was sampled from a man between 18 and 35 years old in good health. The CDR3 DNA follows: TGTGCCAGCAGTGAAGTGGGAGGTAATTCACCCCTCCACTTT. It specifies CASSEVGGNSPLHF.